This T cell receptor beta chain was sequenced for a study of cytomegalovirus exposure and HLA in healthy donors. Study overall: Drawn from HLA-typed donors, roughly 87 million unique TCRs were held in an early data release. The study, taken as a whole, reports: The study assumed roughly uniform donor sequencing depth for presence/absence analyses.

This CDR3 is 13 amino acids long. Trimming pared 0 bases from V and 4 bases from J, leaving 4 bases between. Germline loops: CDR1 MNHEY, CDR2 SVGAGI. In this sample, this clone turned up once. Its antigen is unknown. The PCR had 60 Vbeta and 13 Jbeta primers. The data were produced by immunoSEQ multiplex PCR, yet TCRdb's version contains in-frame clones alone and is incomplete. The sample carries some 67,000 clones, around 80% recorded once. The sequence was obtained from a woman aged 25-40 years in good health and CMV-seronegative. V and J are TRBV6-5 and TRBJ1-3; D gene ambiguous. The sequenced sample was PBMCs. The CDR3 sequence: CASSYSSGNTIYF. As DNA, the CDR3 is TGTGCCAGCAGTTACTCTTCAGGAAACACCATATATTTT.